The subject of this entry is one T cell receptor beta chain. What it binds is unknown. When the RNA was reverse transcribed, random hexamers were used with an input of roughly 0.5 to 1 ug. Using its own MiXCR run on the immunoSEQ multiplex PCR reads, TCRdb lists one record per CDR3 protein. The sample yields almost 450,000 distinct CDR3 sequences, 75% to 90% seen once. V lost 8 bases to trimming and J lost 2 bases, with 13 bases between them. CDR1 is SEHNR, CDR2 FQNEAQ, per germline (reference sequence). The CDR3 is made up of 13 amino acids. TCR beta sequencing was performed on blood CD8+ and CD4+ T cells. The authors negatively isolated CD8+ and CD4+ T cells and FACS-enriched TEMRA cells. This sample was included in a study of CD8 T cells in Susac syndrome. General study findings and limits: The study recognized that the number of individuals in its TCR sequencing and HLA analysis was relatively small.

The specimen was CD8+ T cells from PBMCs. The sequence was collected from a human donor with multiple sclerosis. The chain uses TRBV7-9 and TRBJ2-7; weak D call: TRBD1 (5 bases). CDR3 coding DNA: TGTGCCAGCGCGCGGCCAGGGACCTACGAGCAGTACTTC. Protein sequence: CASARPGTYEQYF.